This T cell receptor beta chain came from a study of early T cells in non-severe SARS-CoV-2 infection. Across the whole study: Chains were unpaired, as sequencing was done on bulk RNA from unsorted whole blood.

The germline V gene has CDR1 MNHEY and CDR2 SVGAGI. V lost 4 bases and J 4 bases, leaving 13 bases between the germline ends. The CDR3 contains 15 residues. This clonotype was found a few times. Each CDR3 protein is one row after TCRdb ran MiXCR on the 5' RACE reads. The sample has about 75,000 distinct CDR3 sequences; about 11% are singletons. This sequence originates from an adult who was a healthcare worker with PCR-confirmed SARS-CoV-2 infection or an uninfected control (not recorded which). This chain connects TRBV6-5 to TRBJ1-4; D ambiguous. The starting material was whole blood, obtained at baseline. Written as DNA, the CDR3 is TGTGCCAGCAGTTCCCAGGCGCTGAGTAATGAAAAACTGTTTTTT. This codes for CASSSQALSNEKLFF.